The clone carrying this T cell receptor (beta chain) was seen more than once but under ten times. This specimen comes from a study of blood T cell repertoires in COVID-19. As for the study in general: The United States, Italy and Spain supplied acute and convalescent COVID-19 samples. Sources were T cells, B-cell-depleted T cells, or PBMCs; the material itself was cDNA or gDNA.

Original methodology: It was from reference gene primer amplification that nucleated cell counts were estimated. Sequencing used immunoSEQ multiplex PCR; TCRdb keeps in-frame clones, though not all of them. V, J and clone size are those of that table, while D and trimming were read from the DNA. The sample contains 80,000 to 100,000 clones, about 74% of which appear only once. Recruited during active infection, patients (from Seattle) were subsequently followed longitudinally. J was trimmed by 3 bases and V by 0 bases; bases with no gene match: 9. The CDR3 has 17 amino acids. Germline V lookup: CDR1 SGDLS, CDR2 YYNGEE.

This sequence joins TRBV9 and TRBJ2-7; TRBD1 matches 10 bases. The sequencing sample was made of peripheral blood. This clonotype originated in a man between 65 and 80 years old with COVID-19, enrolled during active disease. The CDR3 sequence: CASSVDAMGQGNYEQYF. CDR3 bases: TGTGCCAGCAGCGTAGACGCGATGGGACAGGGGAACTACGAGCAGTACTTC.